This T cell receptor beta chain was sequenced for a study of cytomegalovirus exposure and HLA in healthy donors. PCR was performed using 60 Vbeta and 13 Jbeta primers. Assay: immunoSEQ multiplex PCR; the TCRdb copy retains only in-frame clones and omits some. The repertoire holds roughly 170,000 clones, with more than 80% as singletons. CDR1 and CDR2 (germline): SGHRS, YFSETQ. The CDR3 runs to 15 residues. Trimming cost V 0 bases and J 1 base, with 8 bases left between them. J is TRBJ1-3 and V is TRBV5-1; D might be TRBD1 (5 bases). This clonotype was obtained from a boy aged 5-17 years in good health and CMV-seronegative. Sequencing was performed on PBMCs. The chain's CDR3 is CASSLAAGSGNTIYF. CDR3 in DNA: TGCGCCAGCAGCTTGGCCGCAGGGTCTGGAAACACCATATATTTT. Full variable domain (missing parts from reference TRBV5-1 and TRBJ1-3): KAGVTQTPRYLIKTRGQQVTLSCSPISGHRSVSWYQQTPGQGLQFLFEYFSETQRNKGNFPGRFSGRQFSNSRSEMNVSTLELGDSALYLCASSLAAGSGNTIYFGEGSWLTVV.